This TCR beta chain was observed in a study of PD-1 blockade in classical Hodgkin lymphoma. This CDR3 has 17 amino acids. Germline lookup yields CDR1 SGHRS and CDR2 YFSETQ. The V and J ends lost 4 bases and 2 bases respectively, with 19 bases between them. Data came from immunoSEQ multiplex PCR; TCRdb stores just in-frame clones and leaves some out. The profile shows about 51,000 clones, roughly 80% of them singletons. Concerning this clone: The antigen is unknown.

The sample's time point: cycle 4 day 1 (C4D1), after more than 5 weeks of nivolumab. No patient escaped relapse after autologous stem cell transplantation, and brentuximab vedotin exposure varied. Complete response, partial response or progressive disease constituted the best responses recorded. Study observations and caveats: Some patients started nivolumab under 1 year after ASCT, and they were excluded. CD4+ TCR diversity climbed significantly by C4D1, unlike CD8+ TCR diversity. Newly diagnosed patients reportedly had lower baseline TCR diversity than healthy donors.

Sample: peripheral blood mononuclear cells (PBMCs), taken before the fourth cycle of nivolumab. This receptor was obtained from a human donor with classical Hodgkin lymphoma. This chain joins TRBV5-1 and TRBJ2-1; D not certain. The CDR3 protein is CASSGTYGQFTYNEQFF. The CDR3 region has the DNA TGCGCCAGCAGCGGAACCTATGGGCAGTTTACCTACAATGAGCAGTTCTTC.